These 7 T cell receptor beta chains were sequenced from one sample in a study of post-analysis software for immune sequencing data. Whole-study results and caveats: Comparison of patients with controls showed 4 to 6 TRBV segments more frequent in patients, TRBV5-6, TRBV5-1 and TRBV20-1 among them.

Unique molecular identifiers tagged the TCR beta cDNA libraries. TCRdb recomputed calls from the PCR reads with MiXCR, one row per CDR3 protein. The table lists under 900,000 distinct CDR3 sequences, 53% of them singletons. Their specific antigens are unknown. The sample taken for sequencing was blood. These receptors were obtained from a girl under 18 with multiple sclerosis.

The CDR3 region is CASSPGQDTSYEQYF. The CDR3 DNA is TGTGCCAGCTCACCCGGACAGGACACCTCCTACGAGCAGTACTTC. This sequence joins TRBV18 and TRBJ2-7, with 7 nucleotides matching TRBD1. Per germline, CDR1 KGHSH and CDR2 LQKENI. J lost 0 bases, V lost 3 bases, and 5 bases had no gene match. The CDR3 length is 15 residues. The variable domain in full, completed from reference TRBV18 and TRBJ2-7, reads NAGVMQNPRHLVRRRGQEARLRCSPMKGHSHVYWYRQLPEEGLKFMVYLQKENIIDESGMPKERFSAEFPKEGPSILRIQQVVRGDSAAYFCASSPGQDTSYEQYFGPGTRLTVT.

J is TRBJ2-1 and V is TRBV9; 14 bases fit TRBD2. After removal of 3 bases from V and 7 bases from J, the junction contained 9 bases not matched to a gene. The CDR3 runs to 17 residues. The V gene's germline CDR1 is SGDLS and CDR2 YYNGEE. For the CDR3, the DNA is TGTGCCAGCAGCGCCCCGTGGACTAGCGGGAGGTCTAATGAGCAGTTCTTC. Amino acids: CASSAPWTSGRSNEQFF.

The rearrangement links TRBV3-1 to TRBJ2-7; D gene unclear. Germline assignment: CDR1 LGHDT and CDR2 YNNKEL (reference sequence). This CDR3 comprises 14 residues. V lost 3 bases, J lost 1 base, and 10 bases lay in between. The CDR3 bases are TGTGCCAGCAGCCAGATTTTCGGATCCTACGAGCAGTACTTC. Its protein is CASSQIFGSYEQYF.

This clonotype has a handful of counts. The gene calls are TRBV7-9 and TRBJ2-3; TRBD1 agrees at 8 bases. Trimming cost V 6 bases and J 2 bases; bases outside gene matches: 10. Germline assignment: CDR1 SEHNR and CDR2 FQNEAQ (reference sequence). The CDR3 spans 16 residues. The CDR3 DNA reads TGTGCCAGCAGGCAACCAGGGGGCGTCTCCACAGATACGCAGTATTTT. This codes for CASRQPGGVSTDTQYF.

This clonotype has more than one count but fewer than ten. The rearrangement joins TRBV28 to TRBJ2-5, with D possibly matching TRBD2 (5 bases). V gave up 2 bases and J gave up 11 bases, with 12 bases separating them. This CDR3 is built from 12 residues. Germline V lookup: CDR1 MDHEN, CDR2 SYDVKM. The CDR3 loop is CASSLTAVEQYF. The DNA for the CDR3 is TGTGCCAGCAGTTTAACAGCGGTTGAGCAGTACTTC. The complete variable domain, with remaining parts taken from reference TRBV28 and TRBJ2-5, reads DVKVTQSSRYLVKRTGEKVFLECVQDMDHENMFWYRQDPGLGLRLIYFSYDVKMKEKGDIPEGYSVSREKKERFSLILESASTNQTSMYLCASSLTAVEQYFGPGTRLLVL.

This clonotype was seen more than once but under ten times. The chain carries TRBV15 and TRBJ2-7; 9 nucleotides line up with TRBD1. The DNA end lines up better with TRBJ2-5; the J call may be wrong. The CDR3 runs to 14 residues. Germline V gene sequence: CDR1 LNHNV, CDR2 YYDKDF (reference sequence). CDR3 bases: TGTGCCACCAGCTTTGGGACAGGGAAAGAGACCCAGTACTTC. Its protein is CATSFGTGKETQYF.

This clonotype was counted between two and nine times. V usage is TRBV20-1 and J usage is TRBJ2-5, with D possibly TRBD2 on 6 matching bases. The germline V gene has CDR1 DFQATT and CDR2 SNEGSKA (reference sequence). The CDR3 totals 15 residues. V shed 0 bases and J shed 2 bases, with 13 bases lying between them. The CDR3 DNA is TGCAGTGCTAGAGATGTTCGGGCGGGACAAGAGACCCAGTACTTC. It encodes CSARDVRAGQETQYF.